Below, 9 T cell receptor beta chains from the same sample are listed, as sequenced in a study of T cells expressing NK-cell markers. TCRdb processed the 5' RACE reads again and assigns one entry to each CDR3 protein, with no DNA. Recorded for this sample: 400,000 to 550,000 distinct CDR3 sequences. The sample taken for sequencing was blood T cells: a sorted CD56 or NKG2C T cell subset, CD4+ or CD8+ T cells, or bulk PBMC T cells (not recorded which). These receptors were collected from a woman between 18 and 69 years old in good health.

The chain carries TRBV7-2 and TRBJ2-4. The CDR3 sequence is 13 residues long. Germline loops: CDR1 SGHTA, CDR2 FQGNSA. The CDR3 sequence: CASSLARENIQYF. The full variable domain, completed using reference TRBV7-2 and TRBJ2-4, is GAGVSQSPSNKVTEKGKDVELRCDPISGHTALYWYRQSLGQGLEFLIYFQGNSAPDKSGLPSDRFSAERTGGSVSTLTIQRTQQEDSAVYLCASSLARENIQYFGAGTRLSVL.

The chain has TRBV25-1 and TRBJ2-5; the D gene TCRdb calls, TRBD2, cannot be checked with no DNA. There are 14 residues in the CDR3. Germline CDR1 reads MGHDK; CDR2 reads SYGVNS. CDR3 sequence reads: CASGDTSDQETQYF.

The chain employs TRBV19 and TRBJ2-7. From germline, CDR1 is LNHDA and CDR2 SQIVND (reference sequence). The CDR3 covers 14 residues. CDR3 region: CASSVRLNTYEQYF.

This sequence joins TRBV11-2 and TRBJ2-1; the D call of TRBD1 rests on TCRdb alone, since no DNA is present to check it. CDR1 is SGHAT, CDR2 FQNNGV, per germline. The CDR3 is made up of 15 amino acids. CDR3 sequence reads: CASSFEPGQAREQFF. The entire variable domain, with the rest obtained from reference TRBV11-2 and TRBJ2-1, is as follows: EAGVAQSPRYKIIEKRQSVAFWCNPISGHATLYWYQQILGQGPKLLIQFQNNGVVDDSQLPKDRFSAERLKGVDSTLKIQPAKLEDSAVYLCASSFEPGQAREQFFGPGTRLTVL.

V and J are TRBV6-5 and TRBJ1-1; TCRdb indicates TRBD1, and absent DNA this call remains unverified. Germline-derived CDR1 and CDR2 are MNHEY and SVGAGI. The CDR3 loop spans 16 amino acids. The CDR3 is CASSYSLTGTGTEAFF.

CDR3 sequence: CSVGLAGGQYEQYF. This sequence joins TRBV29-1 and TRBJ2-7; with no DNA, the TCRdb D assignment of TRBD2 cannot be verified. The germline gives CDR1 SQVTM, CDR2 ANQGSEA. The CDR3 consists of 14 residues.

V and J are TRBV30 and TRBJ1-6; with no DNA, the TCRdb D assignment of TRBD1 cannot be verified. The CDR3 sequence is 14 residues long. The germline V gene has CDR1 GTSNPN and CDR2 SVGIG (reference sequence). The CDR3 spells CAWTLQGGNSPLHF.

This chain connects TRBV7-2 to TRBJ1-4; the TCRdb call, TRBD1, lacks DNA for checking. Germline V CDR1 and CDR2: SGHTA, FQGNSA. CDR3 length equals 16 residues. The CDR3 is CASSPRGRGAGEKLFF.

This CDR3 is CSVPRTGGAYNTEAFF. The chain has TRBV29-1 and TRBJ1-1; lacking DNA, the TRBD1 call made by TCRdb goes unchecked. The CDR3 has 16 amino acids. Germline V gives CDR1 SQVTM, CDR2 ANQGSEA. Full variable domain (remainder filled in from reference TRBV29-1 and TRBJ1-1): SAVISQKPSRDICQRGTSLTIQCQVDSQVTMMFWYRQQPGQSLTLIATANQGSEATYESGFVIDKFPISRPNLTFSTLTVSNMSPEDSSIYLCSVPRTGGAYNTEAFFGQGTRLTVV.